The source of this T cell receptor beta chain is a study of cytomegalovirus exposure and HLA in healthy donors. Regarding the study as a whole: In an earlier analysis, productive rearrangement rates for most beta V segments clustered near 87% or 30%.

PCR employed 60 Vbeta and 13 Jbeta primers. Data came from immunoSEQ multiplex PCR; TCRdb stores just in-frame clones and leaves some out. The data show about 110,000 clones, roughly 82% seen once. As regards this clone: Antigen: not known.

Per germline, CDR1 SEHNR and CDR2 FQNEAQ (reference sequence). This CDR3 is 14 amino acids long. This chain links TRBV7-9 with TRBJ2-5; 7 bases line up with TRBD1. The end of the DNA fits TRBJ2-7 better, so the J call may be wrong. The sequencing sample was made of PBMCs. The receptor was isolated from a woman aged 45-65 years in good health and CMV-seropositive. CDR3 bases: TGTGCCAGCAGACAGACAGGGAGCTCCTACGAGCAGTACTTC. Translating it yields CASRQTGSSYEQYF.